This TCR beta chain was sequenced during a study of cytomegalovirus exposure and HLA in healthy donors. Per germline, CDR1 SSHAT and CDR2 FNYEAQ (reference sequence). This CDR3 comprises 13 residues. The PCR had 60 Vbeta and 13 Jbeta primers. Method: immunoSEQ multiplex PCR; TCRdb's copy keeps in-frame clones and lacks some. The sample contains around 72,000 clones, 66% of which appear only once. Details on this clone: A read error may produce the germline difference seen at one junction end.

This sequence originates from a man in his forties in good health and CMV-seropositive. The chain combines TRBV7-7 with TRBJ2-3; 7 positions agree with TRBD1. The sample taken for sequencing was PBMCs. The DNA of the CDR3 is TGTGCTAGCAGCTTAGGGGGCAGGGATACGCAGTATTTT. This encodes CASSLGGRDTQYF.